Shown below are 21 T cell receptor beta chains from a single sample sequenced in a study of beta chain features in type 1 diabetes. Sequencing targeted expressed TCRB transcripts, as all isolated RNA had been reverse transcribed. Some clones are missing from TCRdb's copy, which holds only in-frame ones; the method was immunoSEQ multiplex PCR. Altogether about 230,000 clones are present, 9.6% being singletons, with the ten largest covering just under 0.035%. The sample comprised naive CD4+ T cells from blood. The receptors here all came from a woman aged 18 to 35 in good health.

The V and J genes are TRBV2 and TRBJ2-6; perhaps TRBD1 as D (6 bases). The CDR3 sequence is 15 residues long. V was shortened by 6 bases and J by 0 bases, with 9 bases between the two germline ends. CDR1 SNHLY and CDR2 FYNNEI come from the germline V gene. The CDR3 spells CASSADSSGANVLTF. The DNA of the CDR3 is TGTGCCAGCAGCGCGGACAGCTCTGGGGCCAACGTCCTGACTTTC.

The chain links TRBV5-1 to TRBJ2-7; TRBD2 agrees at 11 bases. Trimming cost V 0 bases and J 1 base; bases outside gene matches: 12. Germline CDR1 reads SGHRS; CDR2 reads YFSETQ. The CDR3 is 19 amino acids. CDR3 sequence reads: CASSLDTSGRVGRSYEQYF. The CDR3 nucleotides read TGCGCCAGCAGCTTGGATACTAGCGGGAGAGTAGGGAGGTCCTACGAGCAGTACTTC.

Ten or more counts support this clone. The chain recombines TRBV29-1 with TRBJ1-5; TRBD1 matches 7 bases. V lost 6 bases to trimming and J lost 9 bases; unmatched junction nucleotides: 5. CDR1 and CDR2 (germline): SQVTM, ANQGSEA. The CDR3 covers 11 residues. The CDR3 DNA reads TGCAGCGTAGGGACAGAGCTGCCCCAGCATTTT. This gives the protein CSVGTELPQHF.

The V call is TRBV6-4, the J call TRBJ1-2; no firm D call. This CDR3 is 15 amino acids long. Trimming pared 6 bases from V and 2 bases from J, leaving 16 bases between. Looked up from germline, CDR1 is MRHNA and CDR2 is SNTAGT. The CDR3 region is CASSPLGGGNYGYTF. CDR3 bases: TGTGCCAGCAGCCCTTTGGGCGGAGGGAACTATGGCTACACCTTC.

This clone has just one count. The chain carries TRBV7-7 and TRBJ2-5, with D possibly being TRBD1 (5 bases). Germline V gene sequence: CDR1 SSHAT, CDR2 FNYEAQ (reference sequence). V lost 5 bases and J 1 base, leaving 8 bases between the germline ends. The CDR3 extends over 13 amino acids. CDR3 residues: CASSQGIQETQYF. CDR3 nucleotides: TGTGCCAGCAGCCAGGGAATCCAAGAGACCCAGTACTTC.

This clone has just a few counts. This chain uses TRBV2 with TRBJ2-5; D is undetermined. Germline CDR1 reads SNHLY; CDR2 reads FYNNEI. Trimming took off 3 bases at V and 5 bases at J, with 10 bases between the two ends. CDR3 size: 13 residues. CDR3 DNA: TGTGCCAGCAGTGATTCGGTGTTGGAGACCCAGTACTTC. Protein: CASSDSVLETQYF. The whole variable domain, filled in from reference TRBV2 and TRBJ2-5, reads EPEVTQTPSHQVTQMGQEVILRCVPISNHLYFYWYRQILGQKVEFLVSFYNNEISEKSEIFDDQFSVERPDGSNFTLKIRSTKLEDSAMYFCASSDSVLETQYFGPGTRLLVL.

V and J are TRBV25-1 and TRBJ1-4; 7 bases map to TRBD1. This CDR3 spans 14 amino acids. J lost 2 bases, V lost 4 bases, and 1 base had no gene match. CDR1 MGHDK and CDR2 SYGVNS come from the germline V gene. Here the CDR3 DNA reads TGTGCCAGCAGTGTACAGGGGACTAATGAAAAACTGTTTTTT. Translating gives CASSVQGTNEKLFF.

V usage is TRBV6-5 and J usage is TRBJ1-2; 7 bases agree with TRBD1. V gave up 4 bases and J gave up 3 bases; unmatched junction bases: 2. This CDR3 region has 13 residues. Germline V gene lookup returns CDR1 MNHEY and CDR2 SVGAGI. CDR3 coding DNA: TGTGCCAGCAGTTTGCAGGGGGACTATGGCTACACCTTC. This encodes CASSLQGDYGYTF.

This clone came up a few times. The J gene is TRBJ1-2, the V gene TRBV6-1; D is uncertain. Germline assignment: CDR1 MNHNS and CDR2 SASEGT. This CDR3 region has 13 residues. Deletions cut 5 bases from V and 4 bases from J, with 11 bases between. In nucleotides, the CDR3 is TGTGCCAGCAGTTGGGAGGGTGGCTATGGCTACACCTTC. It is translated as CASSWEGGYGYTF.

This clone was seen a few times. The CDR3 loop reads CASSEGLARETQYF. As DNA, the CDR3 is TGTGCCAGCAGTGAGGGACTAGCTCGGGAGACCCAGTACTTC. The gene calls are TRBV6-1 and TRBJ2-5; 9 bases are a match to TRBD2. The CDR3 contains 14 residues. V shed 3 bases, J shed 5 bases, and the junction held 4 bases outside the gene matches. CDR1 and CDR2 from the germline V gene are MNHNS and SASEGT.

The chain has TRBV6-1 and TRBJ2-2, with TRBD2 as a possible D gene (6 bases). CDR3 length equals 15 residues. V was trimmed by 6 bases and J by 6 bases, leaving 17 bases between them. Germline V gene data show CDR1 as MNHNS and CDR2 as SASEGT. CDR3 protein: CASSPLPGGAGELFF. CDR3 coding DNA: TGTGCCAGCAGCCCCTTACCCGGAGGGGCCGGGGAGCTGTTTTTT.

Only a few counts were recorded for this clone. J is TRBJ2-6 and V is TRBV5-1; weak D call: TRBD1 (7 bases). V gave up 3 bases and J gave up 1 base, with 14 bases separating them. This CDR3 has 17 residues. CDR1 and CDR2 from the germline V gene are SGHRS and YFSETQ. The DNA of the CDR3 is TGCGCCAGCAGCTGGAGGGACAGTAATTCTGGGGCCAACGTCCTGACTTTC. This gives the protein CASSWRDSNSGANVLTF.

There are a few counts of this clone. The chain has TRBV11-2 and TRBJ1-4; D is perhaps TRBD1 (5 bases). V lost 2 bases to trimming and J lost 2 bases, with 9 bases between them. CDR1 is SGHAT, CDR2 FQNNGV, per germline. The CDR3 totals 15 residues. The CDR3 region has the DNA TGTGCCAGCAGCTTAATTGGGGGGACTAATGAAAAACTGTTTTTT. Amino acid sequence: CASSLIGGTNEKLFF. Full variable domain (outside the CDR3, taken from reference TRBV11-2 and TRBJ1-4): EAGVAQSPRYKIIEKRQSVAFWCNPISGHATLYWYQQILGQGPKLLIQFQNNGVVDDSQLPKDRFSAERLKGVDSTLKIQPAKLEDSAVYLCASSLIGGTNEKLFFGSGTQLSVL.

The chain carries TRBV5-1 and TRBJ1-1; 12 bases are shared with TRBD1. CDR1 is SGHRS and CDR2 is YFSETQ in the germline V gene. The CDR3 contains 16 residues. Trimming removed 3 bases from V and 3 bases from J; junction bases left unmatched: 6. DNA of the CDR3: TGCGCCAGCAGCTGGGGGGACAGGGGGCCGGACACTGAAGCTTTCTTT. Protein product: CASSWGDRGPDTEAFF.

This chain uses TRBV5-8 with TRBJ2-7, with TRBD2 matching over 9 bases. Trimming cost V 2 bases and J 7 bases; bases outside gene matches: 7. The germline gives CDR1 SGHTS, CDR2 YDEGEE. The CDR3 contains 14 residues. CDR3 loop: CASSFLAGVTEQYF. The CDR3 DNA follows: TGTGCCAGCAGCTTCTTAGCGGGAGTAACGGAGCAGTACTTC.

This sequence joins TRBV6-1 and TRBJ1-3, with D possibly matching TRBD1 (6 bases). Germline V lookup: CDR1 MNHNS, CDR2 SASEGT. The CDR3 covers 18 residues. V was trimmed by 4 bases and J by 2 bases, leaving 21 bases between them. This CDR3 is CASSAYGPQGAAGNTIYF. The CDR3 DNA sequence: TGTGCCAGCAGTGCTTACGGGCCACAGGGTGCGGCTGGAAACACCATATATTTT.

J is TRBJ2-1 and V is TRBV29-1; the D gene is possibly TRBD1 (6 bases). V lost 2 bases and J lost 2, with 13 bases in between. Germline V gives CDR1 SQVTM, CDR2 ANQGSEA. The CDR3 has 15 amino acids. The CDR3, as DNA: TGCAGCGTTGAATGGGGCAGGGGCCCCTACAATGAGCAGTTCTTC. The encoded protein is CSVEWGRGPYNEQFF.

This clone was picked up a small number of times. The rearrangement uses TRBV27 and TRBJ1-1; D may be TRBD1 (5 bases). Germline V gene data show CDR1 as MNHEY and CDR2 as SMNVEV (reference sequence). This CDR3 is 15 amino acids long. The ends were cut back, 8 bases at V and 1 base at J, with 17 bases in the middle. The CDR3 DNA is TGTGCCAGCGGGTCAAGAGTACAGGCGAACACTGAAGCTTTCTTT. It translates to CASGSRVQANTEAFF.

Here the CDR3 DNA reads TGTGCCACCAGCTTTACTCTCTCAGGGGATAGCAATCAGCCCCAGCATTTT. Amino acids: CATSFTLSGDSNQPQHF. V is TRBV15 and J is TRBJ1-5; D is possibly TRBD1 (6 bases). The CDR3 consists of 17 residues. CDR1 and CDR2 from the germline V gene are LNHNV and YYDKDF (reference sequence). V was shortened by 5 bases and J by 0 bases, with 17 bases between the two germline ends.

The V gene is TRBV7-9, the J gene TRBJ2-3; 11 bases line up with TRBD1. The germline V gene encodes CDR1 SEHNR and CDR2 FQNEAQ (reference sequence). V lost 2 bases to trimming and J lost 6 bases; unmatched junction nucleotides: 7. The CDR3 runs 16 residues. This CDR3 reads CASSLSRTGGWDTQYF. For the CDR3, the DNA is TGTGCCAGCAGCTTATCCAGGACAGGGGGCTGGGATACGCAGTATTTT.

The CDR3 reads CAISESDREYGYTF. The CDR3 bases are TGTGCCATCAGTGAGTCCGACAGGGAGTATGGCTACACCTTC. The chain joins TRBV10-3 to TRBJ1-2; TRBD1 matches at 7 bases. With V trimmed by 0 bases and J by 5 bases, 3 bases remained unmatched. Germline V gene lookup returns CDR1 ENHRY and CDR2 SYGVKD. The CDR3 loop spans 14 amino acids.